The 14 T cell receptor beta chains below all came from one sample that was sequenced in a study of PD-L1 blockade in urothelial cancer. Profiled with immunoSEQ multiplex PCR; TCRdb holds only in-frame clones, not every one. The sample lists about 52,000 clones, approximately 77% occurring once. The time point was: pretreatment peripheral blood. Specimen: PBMCs, collected around atezolizumab (anti-PD-L1) treatment. The source of these receptors is a man between 65 and 80 years old with urothelial cancer.

This rearrangement joins TRBV28 to TRBJ2-7; 7 bases match TRBD2. Germline assignment: CDR1 MDHEN and CDR2 SYDVKM. CDR3 length: 14 residues. J gave up 3 bases and V 6 bases, and 8 bases lay outside the gene matches. In DNA, the CDR3 is TGTGCCAGCAGCCCTTCGGGCGGGAGCTACGAGCAGTACTTC. Translated: CASSPSGGSYEQYF.

J is TRBJ2-5 and V is TRBV5-6; weak D call: TRBD2 (7 bases). Trimming took 1 base from V and 10 from J, leaving 23 bases between them. There are 16 residues in the CDR3. From germline, CDR1 is SGHDT and CDR2 YYEEEE. CDR3 sequence reads: CASSLLMRGLGSSQYF. For the CDR3, the DNA is TGTGCCAGCAGCTTGTTAATGCGGGGGCTGGGGTCGAGCCAGTACTTC. The variable domain in full, completed from reference TRBV5-6 and TRBJ2-5, reads DAGVTQSPTHLIKTRGQQVTLRCSPKSGHDTVSWYQQALGQGPQFIFQYYEEEERQRGNFPDRFSGHQFPNYSSELNVNALLLGDSALYLCASSLLMRGLGSSQYFGPGTRLLVL.

This clone came up a few times. The J gene is TRBJ2-2, the V gene TRBV4-1, with D perhaps TRBD1 (6 bases). The V end lost 4 bases, the J end lost 1 base, and 7 bases lay between the germline ends. The germline V gene has CDR1 MGHRA and CDR2 YSYEKL. The CDR3 totals 14 residues. The CDR3 DNA reads TGCGCCAGCAGCCCGACAGGGAACACCGGGGAGCTGTTTTTT. This encodes CASSPTGNTGELFF.

A remark on this clone: Other DNA sequences of this sample code for an identical CDR3. The V gene is TRBV4-3, the J gene TRBJ2-7; TRBD2 might be the D (6 bases). Trimming removed 0 bases from V and 2 bases from J, with 14 bases in between. Germline-derived CDR1 and CDR2 are LGHNA and YSLEER. The CDR3 has 16 residues. The CDR3 sequence is CASSQDLGGSAYEQYF. Here the CDR3 DNA reads TGCGCCAGCAGCCAAGATCTGGGGGGTTCGGCCTACGAGCAGTACTTC.

The gene calls are TRBV28 and TRBJ1-3; D not resolved. CDR1 MDHEN and CDR2 SYDVKM come from the germline V gene. Trimming took off 3 bases at V and 7 bases at J, with 7 bases between the two ends. The CDR3 totals 12 residues. The CDR3 DNA follows: TGTGCCAGCAGTTTGGGCGGGAACACCATATATTTT. Translation: CASSLGGNTIYF.

The chain recombines TRBV7-2 with TRBJ2-7, with TRBD2 identical over 10 bases. CDR1 SGHTA and CDR2 FQGNSA come from the germline V gene. The CDR3 length is 15 residues. The J segment lost 5 bases and the V segment lost 1 base, leaving 5 bases of the junction unmatched. CDR3 protein: CASSLESSGSDEQYF. DNA for the CDR3: TGTGCCAGCAGCTTAGAATCTAGCGGGAGCGACGAGCAGTACTTC.

The rearrangement uses TRBV19 and TRBJ1-2; 8 positions agree with TRBD1. Germline trimming cut 5 bases from V and 8 bases from J; bases unmatched to any gene: 16. Per the germline V gene, CDR1 is LNHDA and CDR2 is SQIVND (reference sequence). This CDR3 has 16 residues. The chain's CDR3 is CASSHLPPQGAGGYTF. In DNA form, the CDR3 reads TGTGCCAGTAGTCACTTACCCCCCCAGGGGGCAGGCGGCTACACCTTC.

V usage is TRBV7-2 and J usage is TRBJ2-5, with 8 bases identical to TRBD2. The CDR3 runs 16 residues. Losses at the gene ends were 5 bases for V and 1 base for J; bases not matched to a gene: 9. Germline CDR1 and CDR2: SGHTA and FQGNSA. The DNA of the CDR3 is TGTGCCAGCAGCCAAACTAGCGGCATTCTCCAAGAGACCCAGTACTTC. Residues: CASSQTSGILQETQYF.

The rearrangement links TRBV28 to TRBJ1-4; TRBD1 matches 10 bases. V lost 5 bases and J lost 7; bases outside the gene matches: 10. This CDR3 spans 16 amino acids. Per the germline V gene, CDR1 is MDHEN and CDR2 is SYDVKM. This chain's CDR3 is CASSVGGTGVGEKLFF. In DNA, the CDR3 is TGTGCCAGCAGTGTCGGGGGGACAGGGGTCGGTGAAAAACTGTTTTTT. The variable domain in full, with the rest retrieved from reference TRBV28 and TRBJ1-4, is DVKVTQSSRYLVKRTGEKVFLECVQDMDHENMFWYRQDPGLGLRLIYFSYDVKMKEKGDIPEGYSVSREKKERFSLILESASTNQTSMYLCASSVGGTGVGEKLFFGSGTQLSVL.

The V and J genes are TRBV10-3 and TRBJ1-6; 7 bases line up with TRBD1. V dropped 2 bases and J dropped 9; count of bases not matched to a gene: 4. The CDR3 runs 14 residues. Germline loops: CDR1 ENHRY, CDR2 SYGVKD. The DNA of the CDR3 is TGTGCCATCAGTGAGACAGGGGCTGGTTCACCCCTCCACTTT. This encodes CAISETGAGSPLHF.

This chain uses TRBV18 with TRBJ2-1; D perhaps matches TRBD2 (6 bases). V gave up 6 bases and J gave up 0 bases, with 15 bases separating them. The CDR3 contains 16 residues. Germline lookup yields CDR1 KGHSH and CDR2 LQKENI. DNA of the CDR3: TGTGCCAGCTCTCCCAGCGGGCTTCGCTCCTACAATGAGCAGTTCTTC. It yields the protein CASSPSGLRSYNEQFF.

A word on this clone: Distinct nucleotide sequences in the sample also encode this CDR3. CDR3 sequence (DNA): TGTGCCAGTAGTATAACAGCTACCTACGAGCAGTACTTC. This encodes CASSITATYEQYF. V and J are TRBV19 and TRBJ2-7, with D hard to call. The V end was cut by 2 bases, the J end by 2 bases, with 7 bases between. CDR1 and CDR2 from the germline V gene are LNHDA and SQIVND (reference sequence). The CDR3 extends over 13 amino acids.

V is TRBV27 and J is TRBJ1-6, with 7 bases that match TRBD1. The CDR3 sequence is 16 residues long. Germline trimming cut 3 bases from V and 7 bases from J; bases unmatched to any gene: 9. Per germline, CDR1 MNHEY and CDR2 SMNVEV (reference sequence). The CDR3 nucleotides are TGTGCCAGCAGTTTTTACCTGACAGGGAACAATTCACCCCTCCACTTT. This gives the protein CASSFYLTGNNSPLHF.

This chain links TRBV6-5 with TRBJ1-6; D is ambiguous. The CDR3 is 14 amino acids. Between the trimmed V and J ends, which lost 2 bases and 9 bases, there was a span of 11 bases. Germline-derived CDR1 and CDR2 are MNHEY and SVGAGI. The CDR3 bases are TGTGCCAGCAGTTACACAGAGAAGATTTCACCCCTCCACTTT. It specifies CASSYTEKISPLHF.